This T cell receptor (beta chain) was sequenced during a study of blood T cell repertoires in COVID-19. CDR1 SGHDT and CDR2 YYEEEE come from the germline V gene. This CDR3 is built from 13 residues. Between the trimmed V and J ends, which lost 0 bases and 9 bases, there was a span of 10 bases. Original processing methods: The authors estimated nucleated cell counts from reference gene primer amplification. Clones were read by immunoSEQ multiplex PCR, and TCRdb kept only the in-frame ones, dropping some. The D gene and trimming were derived from the DNA, and the V and J assignments and clone size from that table. This sample yields over 95,000 clones, of which roughly four fifths are seen a single time; more than 9% belongs to the top ten.

Sequencing was carried out using peripheral blood. This TCR was recovered from a human donor in a cohort sampled during active COVID-19. The chain couples TRBV5-6 to TRBJ1-5, with D possibly matching TRBD1 (6 bases). The CDR3 DNA reads as TGTGCCAGCAGCTTGGGGATAGGGGGGCCCCAGCATTTT. The encoded protein is CASSLGIGGPQHF.